Listed below are T cell receptor beta chains from one sample, sequenced in a study of T cell responses to AZD1222 COVID-19 vaccine. Sequenced by immunoSEQ multiplex PCR; TCRdb stores in-frame clones only, minus some. The sample has tens of thousands of clones, 75% to 85% seen once. The sample consisted of peripheral blood, taken on day 0 of AZD1222 vaccination. The source of these receptors is an adult in good health. Both conserved end residues are part of each CDR3. A D gene is named only where the DNA matches it firmly. A row's size may be missing; if present it is once, few, many or a size class.

CDR3 length	V gene	J gene	clone size	D gene	CDR3 protein	CDR3 DNA
13	TRBV29-1	TRBJ1-1	few	TRBD1	CSVDRQGGTEAFF	TGCAGCGTTGACAGACAGGGAGGAACTGAAGCTTTCTTT
16	TRBV5-1	TRBJ2-3	NA	TRBD1	CASSPTQGPSTDTQYF	TGCGCCAGCAGCCCGACACAGGGGCCAAGCACAGATACGCAGTATTTT
13	TRBV30	TRBJ1-5	NA	NA	CAWGTQGNQPQHF	TGTGCCTGGGGTACTCAGGGGAATCAGCCCCAGCATTTT
14	TRBV6-2/TRBV6-3	TRBJ1-1	NA	NA	CASSYQARNTEAFF	TGTGCCAGCAGTTACCAGGCCCGGAACACTGAAGCTTTCTTT
14	TRBV11-2	TRBJ1-4	NA	TRBD1	CASSLGTGYEKLFF	TGTGCCAGCAGCTTAGGGACAGGGTACGAAAAACTGTTTTTT
15	TRBV6-5	TRBJ2-2	NA	NA	CASRPMVAATGELFF	TGTGCCAGCAGGCCTATGGTAGCGGCCACCGGGGAGCTGTTTTTT
14	TRBV9	TRBJ2-7	NA	TRBD2	CASSPTSGTYEQYF	TGTGCCAGCAGCCCGACTAGCGGGACCTACGAGCAGTACTTC
13	TRBV5-1	TRBJ1-2	few	NA	CASSLGGHYGYTF	TGCGCCAGCAGCTTGGGGGGGCACTATGGCTACACCTTC
13	TRBV6-1	TRBJ1-4	NA	NA	CASSDAGDEKLFF	TGTGCCAGCAGTGACGCAGGGGATGAAAAACTGTTTTTT
14	TRBV28	TRBJ1-3	few	NA	CASSLTDSGNTIYF	TGTGCCAGCAGTTTGACAGACTCTGGAAACACCATATATTTT
15	TRBV7-9	TRBJ2-1	NA	TRBD2	CASSFPGGAGYEQFF	TGTGCCAGCAGCTTCCCCGGGGGGGCGGGGTATGAGCAGTTCTTC
14	TRBV4-3	TRBJ1-2	NA	NA	CASSQAGANYGYTF	TGCGCCAGCAGCCAAGCGGGGGCAAACTATGGCTACACCTTC
14	TRBV18	TRBJ1-3	NA	TRBD1	CASSPAGQGNTIYF	TGTGCCAGCTCACCGGCGGGACAGGGAAACACCATATATTTT
14	TRBV10-2	TRBJ2-7	many	NA	CASSIDGSSYEQYF	TGCGCCAGCAGTATAGACGGGAGCTCCTACGAGCAGTACTTC
11	TRBV7-6	TRBJ2-7	NA	NA	CASSPVTSGTF	TGTGCCAGCAGCCCAGTTACGAGTGGGACATTC
17	TRBV5-1	TRBJ1-4	NA	NA	CASSLFGGKATNEKLFF	TGCGCCAGCAGCTTGTTTGGAGGGAAAGCAACTAATGAAAAACTGTTTTTT
15	TRBV28	TRBJ2-1	NA	NA	CASSLSRSSYNEQFF	TGTGCCAGCAGTTTATCAAGGAGCTCCTACAATGAGCAGTTCTTC
15	TRBV18	TRBJ2-7	NA	TRBD1	CASSPGGQDLYEQYF	TGTGCCAGCTCGCCCGGCGGACAGGATCTCTACGAGCAGTACTTC
16	TRBV5-1	TRBJ2-6	NA	NA	CASSRDGSSGANVLTF	TGCGCCAGCAGCCGGGACGGATCCTCTGGGGCCAACGTCCTGACTTTC
13	TRBV28	TRBJ1-2	NA	NA	CATRGGANYGYTF	TGTGCCACCCGGGGGGGAGCTAACTATGGCTACACCTTC
15	TRBV11-2	TRBJ2-1	NA	NA	CASSPREYYYNEQFF	TGTGCCAGCAGCCCAAGGGAGTACTACTACAATGAGCAGTTCTTC
13	TRBV6-5	TRBJ1-2	NA	NA	CASSYRENYGYTF	TGTGCCAGCAGTTACAGGGAGAACTATGGCTACACCTTC
14	TRBV28	TRBJ1-2	NA	NA	CASTTTGALDGYTF	TGTGCCAGCACCACCACGGGGGCGCTCGACGGCTACACCTTC
16	TRBV7-9	TRBJ2-7	few	TRBD2	CASSSTYSGSIDEQYF	TGTGCCAGCAGCTCAACCTACAGCGGGAGTATCGACGAGCAGTACTTC
14	TRBV7-2	TRBJ2-7	NA	NA	CASSLVGDGYEQYF	TGTGCCAGCAGCTTAGTTGGAGATGGCTACGAGCAGTACTTC
16	TRBV12-5	TRBJ2-1	NA	TRBD2	CASGLGLGGGYNEQFF	TGTGCTAGTGGTTTGGGTCTGGGGGGGGGCTACAATGAGCAGTTCTTC
17	TRBV11-3	TRBJ2-2	NA	TRBD2	CASSSRASGISAGELFF	TGTGCCAGCAGCTCCCGGGCTAGCGGGATTTCGGCCGGGGAGCTGTTTTTT
14	TRBV7-2	TRBJ1-2	NA	NA	CASSPGGGNYGYTF	TGTGCCAGCAGCCCCGGGGGCGGTAACTATGGCTACACCTTC
15	TRBV4-1	TRBJ1-1	NA	NA	CASSQGPSMNTEAFF	TGCGCCAGCAGCCAAGGCCCATCCATGAACACTGAAGCTTTCTTT